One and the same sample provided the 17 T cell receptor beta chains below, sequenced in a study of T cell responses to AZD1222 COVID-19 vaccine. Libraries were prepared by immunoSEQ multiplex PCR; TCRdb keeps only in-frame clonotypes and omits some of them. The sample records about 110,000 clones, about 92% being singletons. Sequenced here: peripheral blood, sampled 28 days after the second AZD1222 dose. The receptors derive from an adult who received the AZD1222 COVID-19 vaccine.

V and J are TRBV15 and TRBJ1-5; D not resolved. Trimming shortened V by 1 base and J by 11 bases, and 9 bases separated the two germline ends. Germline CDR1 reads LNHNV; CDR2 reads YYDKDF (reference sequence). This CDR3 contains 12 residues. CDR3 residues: CATSRVSDAQHF. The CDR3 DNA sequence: TGTGCCACCAGCAGAGTAAGCGACGCCCAGCATTTT.

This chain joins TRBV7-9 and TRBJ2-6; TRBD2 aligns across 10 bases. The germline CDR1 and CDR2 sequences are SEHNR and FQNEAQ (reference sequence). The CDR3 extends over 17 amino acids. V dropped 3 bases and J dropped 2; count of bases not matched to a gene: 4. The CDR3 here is CASSFSGGPTGANVLTF. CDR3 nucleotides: TGTGCCAGCAGCTTTAGCGGGGGGCCCACTGGGGCCAACGTCCTGACTTTC. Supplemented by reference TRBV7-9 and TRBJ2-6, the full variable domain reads DTGVSQNPRHKITKRGQNVTFRCDPISEHNRLYWYRQTLGQGPEFLTYFQNEAQLEKSRLLSDRFSAERPKGSFSTLEIQRTEQGDSAMYLCASSFSGGPTGANVLTFGAGSRLTVL.

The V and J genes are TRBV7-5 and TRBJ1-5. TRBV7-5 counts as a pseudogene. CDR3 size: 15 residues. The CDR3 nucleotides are TGTGCCAGAAGCTTGGTCGCGGGGGTTGGACAGCCCCAGCATTTT. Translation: CARSLVAGVGQPQHF.

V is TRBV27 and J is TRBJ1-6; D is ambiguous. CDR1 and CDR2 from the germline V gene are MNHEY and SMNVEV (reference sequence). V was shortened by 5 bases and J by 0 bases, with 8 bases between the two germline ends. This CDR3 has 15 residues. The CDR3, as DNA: TGTGCCAGCAGTCCGGTAGACTCCTATAATTCACCCCTCCACTTT. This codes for CASSPVDSYNSPLHF.

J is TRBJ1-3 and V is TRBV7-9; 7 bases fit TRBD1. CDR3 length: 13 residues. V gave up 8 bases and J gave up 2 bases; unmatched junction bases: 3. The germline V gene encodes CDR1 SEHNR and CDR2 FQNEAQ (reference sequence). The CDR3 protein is CASEQGAGNTIYF. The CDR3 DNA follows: TGTGCCAGCGAGCAGGGGGCTGGAAACACCATATATTTT.

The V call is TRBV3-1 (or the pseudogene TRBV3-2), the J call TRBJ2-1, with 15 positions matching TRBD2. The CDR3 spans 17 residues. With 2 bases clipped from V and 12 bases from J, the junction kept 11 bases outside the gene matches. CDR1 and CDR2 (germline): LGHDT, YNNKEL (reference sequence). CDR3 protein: CASSQTPGLAGGLAQFF. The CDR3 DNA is TGTGCCAGCAGCCAAACGCCGGGACTAGCGGGAGGATTAGCGCAGTTCTTC.

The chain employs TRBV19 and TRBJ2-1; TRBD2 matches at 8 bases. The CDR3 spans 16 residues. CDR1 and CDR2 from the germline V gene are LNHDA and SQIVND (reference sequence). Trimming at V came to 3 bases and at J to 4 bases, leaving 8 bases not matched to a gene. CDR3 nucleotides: TGTGCCAGTAGTATCGGACGAGCGGGAGTTTACAATGAGCAGTTCTTC. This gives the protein CASSIGRAGVYNEQFF.

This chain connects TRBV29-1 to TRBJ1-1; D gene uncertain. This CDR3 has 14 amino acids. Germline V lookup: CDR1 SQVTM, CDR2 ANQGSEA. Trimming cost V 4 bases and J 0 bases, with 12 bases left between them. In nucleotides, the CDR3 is TGCAGCGTTGTTGGCAGTCGATTGAACACTGAAGCTTTCTTT. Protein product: CSVVGSRLNTEAFF. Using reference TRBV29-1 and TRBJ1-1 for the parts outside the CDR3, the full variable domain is SAVISQKPSRDICQRGTSLTIQCQVDSQVTMMFWYRQQPGQSLTLIATANQGSEATYESGFVIDKFPISRPNLTFSTLTVSNMSPEDSSIYLCSVVGSRLNTEAFFGQGTRLTVV.

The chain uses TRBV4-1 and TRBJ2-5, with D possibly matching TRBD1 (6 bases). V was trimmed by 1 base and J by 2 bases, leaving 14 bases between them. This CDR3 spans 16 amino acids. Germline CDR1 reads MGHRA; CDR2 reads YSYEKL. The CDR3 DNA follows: TGCGCCAGCAGCCAAGGACAGGCGGGTTTGCAAGAGACCCAGTACTTC. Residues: CASSQGQAGLQETQYF.

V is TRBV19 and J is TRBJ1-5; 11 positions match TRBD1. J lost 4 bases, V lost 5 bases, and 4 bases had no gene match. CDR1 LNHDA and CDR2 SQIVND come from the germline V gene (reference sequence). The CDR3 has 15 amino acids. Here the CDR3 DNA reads TGTGCCAGTAGTTCCGGGACAGGGGGTAATCAGCCCCAGCATTTT. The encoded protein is CASSSGTGGNQPQHF.

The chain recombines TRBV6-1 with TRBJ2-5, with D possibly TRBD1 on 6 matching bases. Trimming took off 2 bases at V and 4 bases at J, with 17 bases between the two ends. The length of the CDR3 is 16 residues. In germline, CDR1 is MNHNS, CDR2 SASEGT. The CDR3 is CASSELMRWGRETQYF. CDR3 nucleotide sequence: TGTGCCAGCAGTGAATTGATGAGGTGGGGGCGAGAGACCCAGTACTTC.

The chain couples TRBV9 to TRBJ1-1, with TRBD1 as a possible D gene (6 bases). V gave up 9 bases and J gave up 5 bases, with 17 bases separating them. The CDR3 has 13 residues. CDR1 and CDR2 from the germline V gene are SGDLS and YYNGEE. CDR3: CATRQAQETEAFF. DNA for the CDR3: TGTGCCACCCGACAGGCTCAGGAGACTGAAGCTTTCTTT.

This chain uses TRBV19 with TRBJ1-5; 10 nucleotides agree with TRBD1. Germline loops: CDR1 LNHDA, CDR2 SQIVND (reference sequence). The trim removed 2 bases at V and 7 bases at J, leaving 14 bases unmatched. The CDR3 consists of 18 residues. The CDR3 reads CASSISLATGGGGQPQHF. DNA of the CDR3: TGTGCCAGTAGTATATCCCTCGCGACAGGGGGCGGGGGCCAGCCCCAGCATTTT.

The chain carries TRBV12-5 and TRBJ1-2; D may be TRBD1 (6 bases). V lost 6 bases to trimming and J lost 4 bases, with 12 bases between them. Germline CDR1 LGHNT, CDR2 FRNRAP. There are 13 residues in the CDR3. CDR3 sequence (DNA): TGTGCTAGTGGATGGACAGTCCTCTATGGCTACACCTTC. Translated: CASGWTVLYGYTF.

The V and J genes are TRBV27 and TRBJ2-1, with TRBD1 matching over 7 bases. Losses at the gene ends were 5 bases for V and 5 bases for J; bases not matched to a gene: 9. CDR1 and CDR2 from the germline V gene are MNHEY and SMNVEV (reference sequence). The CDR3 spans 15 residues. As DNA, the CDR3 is TGTGCCAGCAGTCCCCGGACAGGAACTAACAATGAGCAGTTCTTC. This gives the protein CASSPRTGTNNEQFF.

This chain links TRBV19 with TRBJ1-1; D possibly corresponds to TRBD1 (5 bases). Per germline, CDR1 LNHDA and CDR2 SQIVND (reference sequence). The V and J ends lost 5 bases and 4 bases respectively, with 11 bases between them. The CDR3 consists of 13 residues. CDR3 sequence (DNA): TGTGCCAGTAGTTCAACGAGGGGCACTGAAGCTTTCTTT. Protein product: CASSSTRGTEAFF.

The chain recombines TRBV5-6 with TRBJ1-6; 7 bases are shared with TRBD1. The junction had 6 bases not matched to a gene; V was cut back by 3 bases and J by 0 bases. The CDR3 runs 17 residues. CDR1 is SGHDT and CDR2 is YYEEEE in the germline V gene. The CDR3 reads CASSSGQESSYNSPLHF. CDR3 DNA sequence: TGTGCCAGCAGCTCCGGACAGGAGAGCTCCTATAATTCACCCCTCCACTTT.